A selection of T cell receptor beta chains follows, all from one sample in a study of cytomegalovirus exposure and HLA in healthy donors. Generated by immunoSEQ multiplex PCR, the TCRdb table keeps only in-frame clones and is missing some. This sample has 110,000 to 150,000 clones, with roughly 79% found just once. The sample consisted of PBMCs. Receptors were obtained from a woman aged 25-40 years in good health and CMV-seronegative. Each CDR3 is given without its conserved first and last residue.

>TRBV6-1|13
ASSETQGLGTEAF
>TRBV9|13
ASSVEDRVNYGYT
>TRBV25-1|12
ASGDRTPNEKLF
>TRBV28|13
ASSLRGGRNQPQH
>TRBV5-6|13
ASSKWTPSTDTQY
>TRBV5-1|11
ASSGVTPGELF
>TRBV5-8|13
ASSYRVGTNEKLF
>TRBV14|12
ASSQLYPYYGYT
>TRBV5-6|13
ASSWGGQGYNEQF
>TRBV5-6|14
ASSIRTGRSNQPQH
>TRBV5-4|12
ASSLAGPEDGYT
>TRBV7-6|11
ASSLKVRTEQF
>TRBV6-1|11
ASSEQGTDTQY
>TRBV2|10
ASSEVQEGAF
>TRBV5-4|10
ASSLGQLGYT